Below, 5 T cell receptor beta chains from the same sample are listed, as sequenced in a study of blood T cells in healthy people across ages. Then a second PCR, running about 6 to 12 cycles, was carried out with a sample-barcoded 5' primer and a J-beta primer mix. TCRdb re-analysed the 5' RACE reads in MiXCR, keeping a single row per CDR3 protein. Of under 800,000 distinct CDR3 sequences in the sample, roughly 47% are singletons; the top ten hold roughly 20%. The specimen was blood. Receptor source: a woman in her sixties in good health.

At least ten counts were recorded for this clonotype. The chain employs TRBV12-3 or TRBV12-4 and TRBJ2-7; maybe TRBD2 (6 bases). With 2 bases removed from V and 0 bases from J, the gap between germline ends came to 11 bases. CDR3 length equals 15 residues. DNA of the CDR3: TGTGCCAGCAGTTTATCTAGCGCCAGCTCCTACGAGCAGTACTTC. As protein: CASSLSSASSYEQYF.

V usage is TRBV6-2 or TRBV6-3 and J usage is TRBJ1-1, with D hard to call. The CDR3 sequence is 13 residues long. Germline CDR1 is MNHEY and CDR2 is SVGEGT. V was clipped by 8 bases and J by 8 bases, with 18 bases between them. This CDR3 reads CASQVATVPEAFF. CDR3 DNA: TGTGCCAGCCAGGTTGCTACTGTGCCGGAAGCTTTCTTT.

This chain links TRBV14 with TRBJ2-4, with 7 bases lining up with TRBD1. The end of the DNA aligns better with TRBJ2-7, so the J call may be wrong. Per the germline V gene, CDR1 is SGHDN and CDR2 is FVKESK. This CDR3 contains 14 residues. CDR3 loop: CASSRRQGYYEQYF. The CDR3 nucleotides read TGTGCCAGCAGCCGACGACAGGGATACTACGAGCAGTACTTC.

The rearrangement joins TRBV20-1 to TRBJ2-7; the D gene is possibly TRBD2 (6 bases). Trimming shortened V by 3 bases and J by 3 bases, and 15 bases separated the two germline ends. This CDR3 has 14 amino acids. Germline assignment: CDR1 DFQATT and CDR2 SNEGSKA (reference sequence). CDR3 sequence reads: CSASAGTDVYEQYF. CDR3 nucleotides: TGCAGTGCTAGTGCCGGGACTGACGTCTACGAGCAGTACTTC.

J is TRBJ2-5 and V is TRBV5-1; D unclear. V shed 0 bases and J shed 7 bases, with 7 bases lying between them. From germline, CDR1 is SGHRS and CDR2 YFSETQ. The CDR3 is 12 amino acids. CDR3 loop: CASSLAVGTQYF. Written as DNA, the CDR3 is TGCGCCAGCAGCTTGGCCGTAGGGACCCAGTACTTC.